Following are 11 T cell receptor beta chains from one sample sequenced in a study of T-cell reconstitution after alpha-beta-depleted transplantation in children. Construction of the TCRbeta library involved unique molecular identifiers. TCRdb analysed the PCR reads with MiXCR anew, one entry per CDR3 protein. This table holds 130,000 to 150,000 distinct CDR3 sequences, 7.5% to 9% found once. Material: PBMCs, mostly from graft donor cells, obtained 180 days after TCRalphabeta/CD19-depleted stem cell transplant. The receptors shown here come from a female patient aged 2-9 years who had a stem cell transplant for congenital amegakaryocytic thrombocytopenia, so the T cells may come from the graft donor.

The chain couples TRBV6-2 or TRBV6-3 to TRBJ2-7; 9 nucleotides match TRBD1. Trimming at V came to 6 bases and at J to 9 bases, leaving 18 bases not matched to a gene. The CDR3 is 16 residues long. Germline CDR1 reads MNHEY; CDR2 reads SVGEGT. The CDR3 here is CASSLLDNRGRVWQYF. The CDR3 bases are TGTGCCAGCAGCTTACTCGACAACAGGGGGCGAGTATGGCAGTACTTC.

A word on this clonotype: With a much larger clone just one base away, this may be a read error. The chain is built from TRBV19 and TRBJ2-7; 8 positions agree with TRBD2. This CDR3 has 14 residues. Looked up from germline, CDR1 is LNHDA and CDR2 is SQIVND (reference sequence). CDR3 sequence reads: CASSKTSDSSEQYF. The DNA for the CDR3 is TGTGCCAGTAGTAAGACTAGCGATTCCTCCGAGCAGTACTTC.

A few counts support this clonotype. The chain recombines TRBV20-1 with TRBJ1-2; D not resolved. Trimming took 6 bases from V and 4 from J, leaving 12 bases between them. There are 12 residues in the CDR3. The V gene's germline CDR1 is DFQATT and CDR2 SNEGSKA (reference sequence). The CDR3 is CSAPGIGYGYTF. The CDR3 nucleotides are TGCAGTGCCCCAGGAATCGGCTATGGCTACACCTTC.

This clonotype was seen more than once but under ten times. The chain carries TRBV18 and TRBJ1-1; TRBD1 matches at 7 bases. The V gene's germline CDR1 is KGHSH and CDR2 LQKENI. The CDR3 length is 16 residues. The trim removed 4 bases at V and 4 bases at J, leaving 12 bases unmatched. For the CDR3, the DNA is TGTGCCAGCTCACGCGAGGTGGGACAGTCTGTCACTGAAGCTTTCTTT. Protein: CASSREVGQSVTEAFF.

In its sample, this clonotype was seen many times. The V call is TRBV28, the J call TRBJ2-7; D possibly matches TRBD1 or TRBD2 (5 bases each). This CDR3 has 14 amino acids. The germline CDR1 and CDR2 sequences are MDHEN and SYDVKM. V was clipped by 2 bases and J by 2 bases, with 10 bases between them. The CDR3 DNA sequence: TGTGCCAGCAGTTTAAGGGACGGAGCCTACGAGCAGTACTTC. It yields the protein CASSLRDGAYEQYF.

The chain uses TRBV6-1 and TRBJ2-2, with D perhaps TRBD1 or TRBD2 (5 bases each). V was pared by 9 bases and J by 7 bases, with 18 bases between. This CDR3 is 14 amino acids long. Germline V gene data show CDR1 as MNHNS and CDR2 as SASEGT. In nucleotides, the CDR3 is TGTGCCAGTTGGTCCCGGGGCGCCGACGGGGAGCTGTTTTTT. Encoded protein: CASWSRGADGELFF.

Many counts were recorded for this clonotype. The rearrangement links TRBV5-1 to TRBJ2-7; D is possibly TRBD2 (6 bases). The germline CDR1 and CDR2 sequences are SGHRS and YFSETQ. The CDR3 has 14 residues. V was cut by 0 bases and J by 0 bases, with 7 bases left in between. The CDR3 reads CASSLDGSSYEQYF. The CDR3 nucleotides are TGCGCCAGCAGCTTGGACGGGAGCTCCTACGAGCAGTACTTC.

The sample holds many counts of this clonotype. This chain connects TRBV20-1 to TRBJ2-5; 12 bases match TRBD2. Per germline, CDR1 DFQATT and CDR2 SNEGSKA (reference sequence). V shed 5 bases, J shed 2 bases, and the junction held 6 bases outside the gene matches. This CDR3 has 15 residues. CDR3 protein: CSAPGLAGIQETQYF. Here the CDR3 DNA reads TGCAGTGCTCCTGGACTAGCGGGAATTCAAGAGACCCAGTACTTC.

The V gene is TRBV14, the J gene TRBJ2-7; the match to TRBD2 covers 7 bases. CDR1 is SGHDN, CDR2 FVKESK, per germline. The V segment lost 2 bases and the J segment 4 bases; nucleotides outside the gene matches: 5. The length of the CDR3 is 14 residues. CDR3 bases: TGTGCCAGCAGCCAAAGCGGGACCTCTTACGAGCAGTACTTC. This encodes CASSQSGTSYEQYF.

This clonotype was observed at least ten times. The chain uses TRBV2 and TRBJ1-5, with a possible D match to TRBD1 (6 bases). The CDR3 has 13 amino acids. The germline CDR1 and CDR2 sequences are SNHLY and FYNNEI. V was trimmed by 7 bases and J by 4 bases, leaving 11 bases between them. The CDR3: CASTGGWNQPQHF. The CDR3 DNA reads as TGTGCCAGCACGGGGGGCTGGAATCAGCCCCAGCATTTT. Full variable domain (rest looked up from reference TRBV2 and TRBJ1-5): EPEVTQTPSHQVTQMGQEVILRCVPISNHLYFYWYRQILGQKVEFLVSFYNNEISEKSEIFDDQFSVERPDGSNFTLKIRSTKLEDSAMYFCASTGGWNQPQHFGDGTRLSIL.

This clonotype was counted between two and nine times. Written as DNA, the CDR3 is TGCGCCAGCAGCTCCCGACTAGCGGGAGACAACGAGCAGTACTTC. This gives the protein CASSSRLAGDNEQYF. This sequence joins TRBV5-1 and TRBJ2-7; TRBD2 matches 12 bases. Germline V gene sequence: CDR1 SGHRS, CDR2 YFSETQ. The trim removed 3 bases at V and 5 bases at J, leaving 6 bases unmatched. The CDR3 is made up of 15 amino acids.